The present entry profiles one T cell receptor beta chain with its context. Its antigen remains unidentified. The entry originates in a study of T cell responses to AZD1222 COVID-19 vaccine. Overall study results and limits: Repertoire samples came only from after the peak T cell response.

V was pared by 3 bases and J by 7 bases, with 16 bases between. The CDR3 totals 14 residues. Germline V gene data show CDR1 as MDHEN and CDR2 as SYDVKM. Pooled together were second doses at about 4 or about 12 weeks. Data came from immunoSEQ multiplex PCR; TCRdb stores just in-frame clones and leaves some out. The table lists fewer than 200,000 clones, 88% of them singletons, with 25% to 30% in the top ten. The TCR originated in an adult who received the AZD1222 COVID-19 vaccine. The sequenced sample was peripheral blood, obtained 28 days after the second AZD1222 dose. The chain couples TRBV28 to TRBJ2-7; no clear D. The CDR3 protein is CASSFTPSTGEQYF. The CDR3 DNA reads TGTGCCAGCAGTTTTACACCCTCTACTGGGGAGCAGTACTTC.